These 5 T cell receptor beta chains came from one sample sequenced in a study of T cell changes during pregnancy in multiple sclerosis. Clones were read by immunoSEQ multiplex PCR, and TCRdb kept only the in-frame ones, dropping some. The sample has tens of thousands of clones, about 90% seen once. Source: CD4+ T cells from peripheral blood mononuclear cells, taken in the first trimester of pregnancy. These receptors all stem from a female donor with multiple sclerosis, enrolled in a pregnancy study.

The chain is built from TRBV7-3 and TRBJ1-1; maybe TRBD1 (6 bases). Germline loops: CDR1 SGHTA, CDR2 FQGTGA. The CDR3 is 15 amino acids. V was clipped by 5 bases and J by 5 bases, with 18 bases between them. The CDR3 DNA follows: TGTGCCAGCAGCCAAAGAGGGGGGGTAGGTACTGAAGCTTTCTTT. Translated: CASSQRGGVGTEAFF.

This chain uses TRBV23-1 with TRBJ2-3, with D possibly being TRBD1 (5 bases). TRBV23-1 is assigned to the ORF class and has an uncertain function. With 4 bases removed from V and 0 bases from J, the gap between germline ends came to 14 bases. The CDR3 is made up of 16 amino acids. The CDR3 loop is CASSLLGRASTDTQYF. The CDR3 bases are TGCGCCAGCAGTCTACTGGGCAGGGCTAGCACAGATACGCAGTATTTT.

This clone appeared a few times. The V call is TRBV15, the J call TRBJ2-2; 8 bases match TRBD1. This CDR3 has 17 amino acids. Germline V gene data show CDR1 as LNHNV and CDR2 as YYDKDF (reference sequence). V shed 6 bases, J shed 1 base, and the junction held 10 bases outside the gene matches. CDR3 amino acids: CATRRTGPGKNTGELFF. CDR3 in DNA: TGTGCCACCAGAAGGACAGGGCCAGGGAAGAACACCGGGGAGCTGTTTTTT.

The gene calls are TRBV30 and TRBJ1-1; perhaps TRBD1 as D (5 bases). Germline CDR1 reads GTSNPN; CDR2 reads SVGIG (reference sequence). Between the trimmed V and J ends, which lost 6 bases and 4 bases, there was a span of 18 bases. This CDR3 spans 14 amino acids. This CDR3 is CACQLGAGRTEAFF. The CDR3 coding sequence is TGTGCCTGCCAGCTAGGGGCCGGGCGCACTGAAGCTTTCTTT. The full variable domain, in which reference TRBV30 and TRBJ1-1 provide the parts outside the CDR3, is SQTIHQWPATLVQPVGSPLSLECTVEGTSNPNLYWYRQAAGRGLQLLFYSVGIGQISSEVPQNLSASRPQDRQFILSSKKLLLSDSGFYLCACQLGAGRTEAFFGQGTRLTVV.

In DNA, the CDR3 is TGTGCCTGGACTCCAGGGGGCACAAGCTATGGCTACACCTTC. Protein: CAWTPGGTSYGYTF. The J gene is TRBJ1-2, the V gene TRBV30, with 8 bases fitting TRBD1. Germline values: CDR1 GTSNPN, CDR2 SVGIG (reference sequence). After removal of 4 bases from V and 4 bases from J, the junction contained 8 bases not matched to a gene. The CDR3 spans 14 residues.